This TCR beta chain originates from a study of Ad26.COV2.S vaccination and SARS-CoV-2 variants (dated by TCRdb to about 2021). In terms of the full investigation: Donors in the vaccine arm were drawn from COV1001, a phase I-IIa trial of Ad26.COV2.S in healthy adults that was multicentre, randomized, double-blind and placebo-controlled. Ad26.COV2.S was administered intramuscularly at a dose of 5x10^10 or 1x10^11 viral particles, either as one shot or as two shots given 56 days apart. The specificity and breadth of SARS-CoV-2-reactive T cell receptors after Ad26.COV2.S vaccination were assessed by TCRbeta repertoire sequencing. A total of roughly 32 samples were included in the TCR-sequenced set, comprising around 19 Ad26.COV2.S vaccine recipients, 5 placebo recipients and 8 SARS-CoV-2 convalescent individuals. Trial participants were randomized into five groups of five: low-dose or high-dose Ad26.COV2.S given once or twice, or placebo on both occasions. Blinding of investigators to trial group allocation was maintained during experiments and outcome assessment. General conclusions and limits of the study: Spike-specific TCR breadth was higher in Ad26.COV2.S recipients than in placebo recipients (P = 0.0014). The study was not powered to compare responses between vaccine doses or regimens. Substantial breadth of spike-specific CD8+ and CD4+ T cell responses was reported after vaccination. Non-spike TCR breadth was comparable between vaccine and placebo recipients, consistent with the vaccine containing only spike. It was noted by the authors that total T cell responses may have been underestimated by the TCR breadth and depth analyses.

In the case of this clone: The antigen this receptor binds is unknown. Per-nucleotide qualities are absent, and no much larger clonotype sits a single base away.

TCRbeta CDR3 regions were sequenced with the immunoSEQ Assay. After extraction, genomic DNA underwent amplification by bias-controlled multiplex PCR, followed by high-throughput sequencing. As for the authors' bioinformatics: Collapsing and filtering of sequences were performed to quantify the absolute abundance of each unique TCRbeta CDR3 region. Usable DNA was measured by amplifying reference genes present in all nucleated cells, and TCRbeta template counts were normalized to that usable DNA to estimate T cell fraction. Repertoire TCRs were annotated as SARS-CoV-2-specific by exact matching of V gene, CDR3 amino acid sequence and J gene to a known reactive TCR set. The reference SARS-CoV-2 TCR set was obtained from MIRA and was filtered for enrichment in COVID-19-positive ImmuneCODE repertoires, whereby public or cross-reactive TCRs were removed. Using the MIRA antigens, annotated TCRs were further analysed by specific ORF or by position within an ORF. Breadth was defined as the number of annotated unique rearrangements divided by the total number of unique productive rearrangements, and depth was defined as the summed frequency of the annotated unique rearrangements. Two-sided Wilcoxon rank-sum tests were applied when comparing TCR breadth between groups. TCRdb provides this immuneACCESS table in a form limited to in-frame rearrangements. Some clones are lacking; in checked studies, under half of them reflect an unresolved V gene, and why the rest are absent is not known. Clone size and V and J calls were adopted from that table, with D and trimming inferred from the DNA. The sample table contains 350,000 to 400,000 clones; only one count was recorded for less than 90% of them. Together, the top ten hold 3.5% of the sample.

Unmatched junction bases come to 3, with V trimmed by 5 bases and J by 2 bases. Measured from the cysteine to the phenylalanine, the CDR3 is 13 residues long. The only DNA kept is the CDR3, 39 bases in frame from the first base. For CDR1 and CDR2, the germline V gene lists SGHDT and YYEEEE. The meaning of the sample's treatment or condition label: 15 to 20 received Ad26.COV2.S at low or high dose, single or two shots; roughly five received placebo; per-sample allocation not given. For vaccine and placebo recipients, repertoires were sequenced using samples collected on day 63 after the first injection. In Cohort 1b, fewer than 30 adults aged 18-55 years were enrolled at a single site in Boston, USA, between 29 July and 7 August 2020. As a vaccine, Ad26.COV2.S was a replication-incompetent adenovirus type 26 vector that expressed a prefusion-stabilized SARS-CoV-2 spike protein derived from the original Wuhan strain.

This clonotype was obtained from a person between 18 and 59 years old who received the Ad26.COV2.S COVID-19 vaccine or a placebo. Sequenced material: peripheral blood, taken in a trial of Ad26.COV2.S vaccine versus placebo. The V and J genes are TRBV5-6 and TRBJ2-7; 8 bases in between match TRBD2. The base sequence is TGTGCCAGCAGACGACTAGCGACCTACGAGCAGTACTTC. This encodes CASRRLATYEQYF.